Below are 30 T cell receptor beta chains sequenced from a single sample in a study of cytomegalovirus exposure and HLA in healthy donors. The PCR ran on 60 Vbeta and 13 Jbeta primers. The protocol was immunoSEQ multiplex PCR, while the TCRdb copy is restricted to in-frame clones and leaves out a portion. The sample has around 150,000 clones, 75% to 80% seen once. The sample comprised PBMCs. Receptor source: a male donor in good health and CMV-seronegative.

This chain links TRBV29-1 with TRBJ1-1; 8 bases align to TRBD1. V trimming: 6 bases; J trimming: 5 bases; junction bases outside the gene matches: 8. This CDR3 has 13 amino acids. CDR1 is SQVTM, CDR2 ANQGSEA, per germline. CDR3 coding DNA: TGCAGCGTCCTCGGACAGGGACAAACTGAAGCTTTCTTT. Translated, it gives CSVLGQGQTEAFF.

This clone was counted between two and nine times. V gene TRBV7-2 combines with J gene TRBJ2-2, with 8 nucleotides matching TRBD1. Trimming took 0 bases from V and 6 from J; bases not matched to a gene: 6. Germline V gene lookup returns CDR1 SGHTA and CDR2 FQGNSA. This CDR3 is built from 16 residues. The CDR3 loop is CASSLALNRGAGELFF. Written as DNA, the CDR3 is TGTGCCAGCAGCTTAGCGCTTAACAGGGGGGCCGGGGAGCTGTTTTTT.

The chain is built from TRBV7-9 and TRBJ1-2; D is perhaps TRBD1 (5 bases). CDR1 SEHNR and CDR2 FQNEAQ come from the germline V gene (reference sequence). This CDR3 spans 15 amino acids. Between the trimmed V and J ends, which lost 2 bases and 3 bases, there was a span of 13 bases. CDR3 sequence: CASSLFGAIHYGYTF. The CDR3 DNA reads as TGTGCCAGCAGCTTATTTGGGGCCATCCACTATGGCTACACCTTC.

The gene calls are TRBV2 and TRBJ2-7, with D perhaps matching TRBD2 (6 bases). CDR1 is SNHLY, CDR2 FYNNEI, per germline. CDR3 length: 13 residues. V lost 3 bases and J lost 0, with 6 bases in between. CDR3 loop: CASSDGGSYEQYF. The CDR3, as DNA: TGTGCCAGCAGTGACGGGGGCTCCTACGAGCAGTACTTC. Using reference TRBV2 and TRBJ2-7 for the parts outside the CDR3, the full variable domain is EPEVTQTPSHQVTQMGQEVILRCVPISNHLYFYWYRQILGQKVEFLVSFYNNEISEKSEIFDDQFSVERPDGSNFTLKIRSTKLEDSAMYFCASSDGGSYEQYFGPGTRLTVT.

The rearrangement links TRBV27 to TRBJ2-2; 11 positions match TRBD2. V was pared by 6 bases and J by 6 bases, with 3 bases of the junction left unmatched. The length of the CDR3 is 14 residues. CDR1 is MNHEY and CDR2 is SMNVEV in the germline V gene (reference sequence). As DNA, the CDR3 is TGTGCCAGCAGATTAGCGGGGGGGGCCGGGGAGCTGTTTTTT. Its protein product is CASRLAGGAGELFF.

CDR3 DNA sequence: TGTGCCAGCCGCCTGGTGGGGGCTAGCGGGAGTAAGCATACGCAGTATTTT. Protein sequence: CASRLVGASGSKHTQYF. This sequence joins TRBV7-2 and TRBJ2-3; 10 bases are shared with TRBD2. V trimming: 8 bases; J trimming: 7 bases; junction bases outside the gene matches: 18. Per germline, CDR1 SGHTA and CDR2 FQGNSA. The CDR3 extends over 17 amino acids. Supplemented by reference TRBV7-2 and TRBJ2-3, the full variable domain reads GAGVSQSPSNKVTEKGKDVELRCDPISGHTALYWYRQSLGQGLEFLIYFQGNSAPDKSGLPSDRFSAERTGGSVSTLTIQRTQQEDSAVYLCASRLVGASGSKHTQYFGPGTRLTVL.

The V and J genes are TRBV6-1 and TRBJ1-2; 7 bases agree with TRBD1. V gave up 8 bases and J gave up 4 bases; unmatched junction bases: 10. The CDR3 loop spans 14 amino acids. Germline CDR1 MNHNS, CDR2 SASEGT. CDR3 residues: CASQGGGFSYGYTF. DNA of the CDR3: TGTGCCAGCCAAGGAGGGGGCTTTAGCTATGGCTACACCTTC.

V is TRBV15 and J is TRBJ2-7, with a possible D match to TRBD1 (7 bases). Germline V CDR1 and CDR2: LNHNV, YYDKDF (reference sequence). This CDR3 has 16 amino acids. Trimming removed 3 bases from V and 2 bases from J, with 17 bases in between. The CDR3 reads CATSRDYRGGPYEQYF. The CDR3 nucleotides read TGTGCCACCAGCAGGGACTACAGGGGAGGCCCCTACGAGCAGTACTTC.

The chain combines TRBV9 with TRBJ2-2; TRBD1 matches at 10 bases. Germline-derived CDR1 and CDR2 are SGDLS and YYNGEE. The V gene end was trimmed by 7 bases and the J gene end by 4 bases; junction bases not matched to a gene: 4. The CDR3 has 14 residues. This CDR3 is CASGWDRGTGELFF. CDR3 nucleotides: TGTGCCAGCGGCTGGGACAGGGGCACCGGGGAGCTGTTTTTT.

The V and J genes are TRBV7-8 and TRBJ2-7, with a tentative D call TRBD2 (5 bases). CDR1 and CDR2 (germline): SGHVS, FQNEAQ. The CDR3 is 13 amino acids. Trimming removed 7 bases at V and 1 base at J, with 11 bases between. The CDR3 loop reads CASIQLGSYEQYF. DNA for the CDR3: TGTGCCAGCATCCAACTAGGTTCCTACGAGCAGTACTTC.

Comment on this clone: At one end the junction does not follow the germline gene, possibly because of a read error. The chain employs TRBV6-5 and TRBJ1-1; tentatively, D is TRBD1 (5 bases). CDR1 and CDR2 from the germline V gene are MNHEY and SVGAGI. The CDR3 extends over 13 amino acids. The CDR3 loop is CASTPGMNIEAFF. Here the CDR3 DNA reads TGTGCCAGCACCCCAGGGATGAACATTGAAGCTTTCTTT.

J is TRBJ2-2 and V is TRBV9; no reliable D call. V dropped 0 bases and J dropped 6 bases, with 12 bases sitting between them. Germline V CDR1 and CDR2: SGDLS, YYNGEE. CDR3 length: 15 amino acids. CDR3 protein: CASSVGASPSGELFF. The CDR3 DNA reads TGTGCCAGCAGCGTAGGGGCATCCCCATCCGGGGAGCTGTTTTTT.

DNA for the CDR3: TGTGCCAGCAGGACGGGAGGGGTTCATAATTCACCCCTCCACTTT. Translating gives CASRTGGVHNSPLHF. The chain carries TRBV6-1 and TRBJ1-6, with D possibly being TRBD1 (5 bases). The CDR3 has 15 amino acids. Germline assignment: CDR1 MNHNS and CDR2 SASEGT. V lost 6 bases, J lost 5 bases, and 14 bases lay in between.

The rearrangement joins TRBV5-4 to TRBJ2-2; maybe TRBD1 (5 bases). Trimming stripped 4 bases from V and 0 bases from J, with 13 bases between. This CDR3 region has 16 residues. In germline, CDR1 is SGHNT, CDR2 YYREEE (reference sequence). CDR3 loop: CASSTSQAPNTGELFF. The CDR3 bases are TGTGCCAGCAGCACATCACAGGCTCCGAACACCGGGGAGCTGTTTTTT. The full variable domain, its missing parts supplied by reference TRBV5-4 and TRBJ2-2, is ETGVTQSPTHLIKTRGQQVTLRCSSQSGHNTVSWYQQALGQGPQFIFQYYREEENGRGNFPPRFSGLQFPNYSSELNVNALELDDSALYLCASSTSQAPNTGELFFGEGSRLTVL.

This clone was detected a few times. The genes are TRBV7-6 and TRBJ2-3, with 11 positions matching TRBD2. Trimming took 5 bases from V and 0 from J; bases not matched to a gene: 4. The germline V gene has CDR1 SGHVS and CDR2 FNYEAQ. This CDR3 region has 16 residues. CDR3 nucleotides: TGTGCCAGCAGCGCTAGCGGGAGGCCTAGCACAGATACGCAGTATTTT. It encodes CASSASGRPSTDTQYF. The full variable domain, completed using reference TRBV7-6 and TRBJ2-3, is GAGVSQSPRYKVTKRGQDVALRCDPISGHVSLYWYRQALGQGPEFLTYFNYEAQQDKSGLPNDRFSAERPEGSISTLTIQRTEQRDSAMYRCASSASGRPSTDTQYFGPGTRLTVL.

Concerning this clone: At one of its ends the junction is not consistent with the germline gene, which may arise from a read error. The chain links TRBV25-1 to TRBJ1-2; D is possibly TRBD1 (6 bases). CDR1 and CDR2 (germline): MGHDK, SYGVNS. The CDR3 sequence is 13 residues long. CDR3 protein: CASSETGLYGCTF. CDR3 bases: TGTGCCAGCAGTGAGACAGGACTCTATGGCTGCACCTTC.

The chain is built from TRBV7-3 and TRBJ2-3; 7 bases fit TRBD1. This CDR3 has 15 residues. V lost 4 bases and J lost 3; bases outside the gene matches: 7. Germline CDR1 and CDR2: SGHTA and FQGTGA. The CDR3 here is CASSSGQPGTDTQYF. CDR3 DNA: TGTGCCAGCAGCTCGGGACAGCCGGGGACAGATACGCAGTATTTT.

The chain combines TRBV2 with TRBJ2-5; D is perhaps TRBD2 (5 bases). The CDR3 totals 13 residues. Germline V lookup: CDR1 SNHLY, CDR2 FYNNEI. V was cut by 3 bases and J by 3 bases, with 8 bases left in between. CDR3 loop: CASSDGLEETQYF. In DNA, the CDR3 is TGTGCCAGCAGTGATGGACTTGAAGAGACCCAGTACTTC.

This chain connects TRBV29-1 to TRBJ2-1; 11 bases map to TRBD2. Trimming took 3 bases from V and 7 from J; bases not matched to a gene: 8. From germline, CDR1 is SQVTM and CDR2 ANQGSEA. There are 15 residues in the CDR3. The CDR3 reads CSVDWPSGRRNEQFF. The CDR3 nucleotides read TGCAGCGTTGATTGGCCTAGCGGGAGGAGGAATGAGCAGTTCTTC.

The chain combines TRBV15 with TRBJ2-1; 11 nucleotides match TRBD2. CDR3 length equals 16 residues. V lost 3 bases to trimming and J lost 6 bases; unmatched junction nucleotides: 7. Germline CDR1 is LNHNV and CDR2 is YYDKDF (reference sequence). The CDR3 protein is CATSRYLTSGANEQFF. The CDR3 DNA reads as TGTGCCACCAGCAGGTATTTGACTAGCGGGGCCAATGAGCAGTTCTTC.

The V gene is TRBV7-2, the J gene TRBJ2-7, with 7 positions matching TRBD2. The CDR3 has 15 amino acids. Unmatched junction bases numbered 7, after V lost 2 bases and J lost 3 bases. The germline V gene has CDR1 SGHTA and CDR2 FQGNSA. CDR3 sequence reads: CASSLSKLARYEQYF. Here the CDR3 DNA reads TGTGCCAGCAGCTTATCAAAACTAGCGCGCTACGAGCAGTACTTC.

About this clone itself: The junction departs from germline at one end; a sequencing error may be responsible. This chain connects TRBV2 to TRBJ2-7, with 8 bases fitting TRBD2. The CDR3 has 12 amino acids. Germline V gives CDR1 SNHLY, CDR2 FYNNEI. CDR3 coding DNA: TGTGCCAGCAGTGCGCGGGGGGTAGGGTACGGCTTC. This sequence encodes CASSARGVGYGF.

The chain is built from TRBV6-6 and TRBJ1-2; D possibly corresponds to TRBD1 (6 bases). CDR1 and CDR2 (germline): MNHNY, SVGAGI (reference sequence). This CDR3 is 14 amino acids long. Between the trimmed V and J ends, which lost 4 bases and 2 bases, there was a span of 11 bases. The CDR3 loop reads CASSFIGQNYGYTF. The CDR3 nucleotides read TGTGCCAGCAGTTTCATAGGACAGAACTATGGCTACACCTTC.

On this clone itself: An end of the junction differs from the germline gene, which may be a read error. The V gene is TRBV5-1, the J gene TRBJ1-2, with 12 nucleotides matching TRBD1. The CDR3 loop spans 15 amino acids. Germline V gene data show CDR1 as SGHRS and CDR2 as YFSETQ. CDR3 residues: CASSLGQGAFRGCTF. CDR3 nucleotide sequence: TGCGCCAGCAGCCTGGGACAGGGGGCGTTCCGTGGCTGCACCTTC.

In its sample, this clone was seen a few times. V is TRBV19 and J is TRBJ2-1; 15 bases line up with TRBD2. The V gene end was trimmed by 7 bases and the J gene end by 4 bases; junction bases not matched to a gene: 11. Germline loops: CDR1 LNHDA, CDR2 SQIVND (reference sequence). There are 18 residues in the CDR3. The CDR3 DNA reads TGTGCCAGTACCATAAGGGGACTAGCGGGAGGCCCGTACAATGAGCAGTTCTTC. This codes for CASTIRGLAGGPYNEQFF.

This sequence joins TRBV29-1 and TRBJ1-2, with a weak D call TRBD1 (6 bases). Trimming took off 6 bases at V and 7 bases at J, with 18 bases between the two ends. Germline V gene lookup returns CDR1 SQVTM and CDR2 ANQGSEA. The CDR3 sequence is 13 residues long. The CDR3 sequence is CSVPDGGQFGYTF. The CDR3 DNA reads TGCAGCGTCCCCGACGGGGGGCAGTTTGGCTACACCTTC.

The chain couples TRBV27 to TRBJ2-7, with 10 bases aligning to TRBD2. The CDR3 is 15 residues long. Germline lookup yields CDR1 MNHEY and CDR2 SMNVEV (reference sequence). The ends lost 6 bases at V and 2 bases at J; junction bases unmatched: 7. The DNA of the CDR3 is TGTGCCAGCAGGCTACTAGCGGGGACCCCCTACGAGCAGTACTTC. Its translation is CASRLLAGTPYEQYF.

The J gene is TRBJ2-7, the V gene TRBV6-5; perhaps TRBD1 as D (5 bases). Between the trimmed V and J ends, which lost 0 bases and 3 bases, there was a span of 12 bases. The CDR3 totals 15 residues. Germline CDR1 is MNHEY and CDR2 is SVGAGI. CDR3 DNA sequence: TGTGCCAGCAGTTACTCGAACAGGCACCTCTACGAGCAGTACTTC. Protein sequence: CASSYSNRHLYEQYF.

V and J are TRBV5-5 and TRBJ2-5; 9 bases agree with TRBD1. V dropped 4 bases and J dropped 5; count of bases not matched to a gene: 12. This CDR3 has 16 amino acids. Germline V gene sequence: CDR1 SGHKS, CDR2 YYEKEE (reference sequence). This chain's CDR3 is CASSRKPGQGSETQYF. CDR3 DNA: TGTGCCAGCAGCAGGAAGCCGGGACAGGGTTCGGAGACCCAGTACTTC.

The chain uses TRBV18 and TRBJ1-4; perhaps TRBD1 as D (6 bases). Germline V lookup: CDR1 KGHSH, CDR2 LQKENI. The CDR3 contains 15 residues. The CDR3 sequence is CASQTGPPINEKLFF. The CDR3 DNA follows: TGTGCTTCGCAGACAGGACCGCCTATTAATGAAAAACTGTTTTTT.